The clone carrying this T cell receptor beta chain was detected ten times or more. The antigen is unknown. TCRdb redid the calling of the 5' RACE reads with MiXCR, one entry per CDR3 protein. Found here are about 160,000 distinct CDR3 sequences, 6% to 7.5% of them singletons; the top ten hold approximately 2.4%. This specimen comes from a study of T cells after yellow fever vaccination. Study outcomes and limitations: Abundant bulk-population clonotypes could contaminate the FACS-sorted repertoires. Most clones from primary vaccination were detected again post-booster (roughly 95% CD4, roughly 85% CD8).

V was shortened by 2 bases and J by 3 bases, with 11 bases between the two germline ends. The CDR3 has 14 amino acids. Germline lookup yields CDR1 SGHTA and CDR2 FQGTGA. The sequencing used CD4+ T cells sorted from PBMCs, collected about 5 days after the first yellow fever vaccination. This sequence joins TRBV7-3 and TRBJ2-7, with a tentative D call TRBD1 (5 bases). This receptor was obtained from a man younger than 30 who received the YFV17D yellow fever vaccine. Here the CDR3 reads CASSLHPGRYEQYV. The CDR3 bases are TGTGCCAGCAGCTTACACCCAGGGCGCTACGAGCAGTACGTC.